One sample yielded the 16 T cell receptor beta chains listed below, sequenced in a study of cytomegalovirus exposure and HLA in healthy donors. PCR amplification relied on 60 Vbeta primers (plus 13 Jbeta primers). Some clones are missing from TCRdb's copy, which holds only in-frame ones; the method was immunoSEQ multiplex PCR. The sample lists 80,000 to 95,000 clones, roughly two thirds occurring once. The sequenced material came from PBMCs. The receptor source for this set is a human donor in good health.

The V and J genes are TRBV29-1 and TRBJ1-5; 8 bases agree with TRBD1. CDR1 and CDR2 (germline): SQVTM, ANQGSEA. The CDR3 runs to 18 residues. V trimming: 6 bases; J trimming: 5 bases; junction bases outside the gene matches: 21. The CDR3 coding sequence is TGCAGCGTAGAGACCGGGACAGGAAGAAAGTTGGGGGATCAGCCCCAGCATTTT. This sequence encodes CSVETGTGRKLGDQPQHF.

This chain's CDR3 is CASNLRDTNTEAFF. The CDR3, as DNA: TGTGCCAGTAATTTGAGGGACACGAACACTGAAGCTTTCTTT. The rearrangement uses TRBV19 and TRBJ1-1; a weak D match, TRBD1 (6 bases). CDR1 and CDR2 from the germline V gene are LNHDA and SQIVND (reference sequence). With 7 bases removed from V and 1 base from J, the gap between germline ends came to 13 bases. The CDR3 is 14 amino acids.

This clone turned up a few times. This chain connects TRBV5-4 to TRBJ1-1; D not certain. CDR1 SGHNT and CDR2 YYREEE come from the germline V gene (reference sequence). Trimming pared 6 bases from V and 4 bases from J, leaving 13 bases between. The length of the CDR3 is 13 residues. CDR3 amino acids: CASTRGGGTEAFF. The CDR3 coding sequence is TGTGCCAGCACCAGAGGTGGTGGCACTGAAGCTTTCTTT.

The rearrangement uses TRBV18 and TRBJ2-1, with 11 bases that match TRBD2. This CDR3 region has 14 residues. After removal of 8 bases from V and 7 bases from J, the junction contained 7 bases not matched to a gene. The germline gives CDR1 KGHSH, CDR2 LQKENI. The CDR3 reads CASRQASGGNEQFF. CDR3 bases: TGTGCCAGCAGACAGGCTAGCGGGGGGAATGAGCAGTTCTTC.

V is TRBV4-1 and J is TRBJ1-5, with a weak D call TRBD1 (6 bases). Germline CDR1 is MGHRA and CDR2 is YSYEKL. V lost 0 bases and J 6 bases, leaving 9 bases between the germline ends. The CDR3 has 14 residues. The CDR3, as DNA: TGCGCCAGCAGCCAAGAGGGAGGGGGTCAGCCCCAGCATTTT. This codes for CASSQEGGGQPQHF.

This chain uses TRBV5-1 with TRBJ1-4; D perhaps matches TRBD1 (6 bases). Trimming pared 4 bases from V and 3 bases from J, leaving 16 bases between. The germline V gene has CDR1 SGHRS and CDR2 YFSETQ. This CDR3 is built from 16 residues. The CDR3 sequence is CASSAENRVPNEKLFF. DNA for the CDR3: TGCGCCAGCAGCGCGGAAAACAGGGTACCTAATGAAAAACTGTTTTTT.

The chain joins TRBV18 to TRBJ2-5, with D maybe TRBD2 (5 bases). This CDR3 contains 11 residues. V lost 4 bases and J 9 bases, leaving 9 bases between the germline ends. Germline V gene sequence: CDR1 KGHSH, CDR2 LQKENI. This CDR3 is CASSREEAQYF. DNA of the CDR3: TGTGCCAGCTCACGAGAGGAGGCCCAGTACTTC.

The CDR3 region is CASSGQGDQPQHF. The CDR3 region has the DNA TGTGCCAGCAGCGGACAGGGGGATCAGCCCCAGCATTTT. V usage is TRBV7-9 and J usage is TRBJ1-5, with 10 bases matching TRBD1. Germline V gene sequence: CDR1 SEHNR, CDR2 FQNEAQ (reference sequence). The J segment lost 5 bases and the V segment lost 5 bases, leaving 0 bases of the junction unmatched. The CDR3 loop spans 13 amino acids. Based on the CDR3 plus reference TRBV7-9 and TRBJ1-5, the full variable domain is DTGVSQNPRHKITKRGQNVTFRCDPISEHNRLYWYRQTLGQGPEFLTYFQNEAQLEKSRLLSDRFSAERPKGSFSTLEIQRTEQGDSAMYLCASSGQGDQPQHFGDGTRLSIL.

The chain uses TRBV4-1 and TRBJ2-7; TRBD2 aligns across 11 bases. Germline-derived CDR1 and CDR2 are MGHRA and YSYEKL. V dropped 4 bases and J dropped 7; count of bases not matched to a gene: 9. The CDR3 extends over 15 amino acids. The DNA for the CDR3 is TGCGCCAGCAGCCCTAGCGGGGGGCCTCAAGGGGAGCAGTACTTC. It codes for CASSPSGGPQGEQYF.

The rearrangement uses TRBV19 and TRBJ2-7, with 9 bases fitting TRBD1. The germline CDR1 and CDR2 sequences are LNHDA and SQIVND (reference sequence). CDR3 length equals 16 residues. The J segment lost 2 bases and the V segment lost 4 bases, leaving 9 bases of the junction unmatched. The CDR3 here is CASSKPGGTGTYEQYF. In DNA form, the CDR3 reads TGTGCCAGTAGTAAACCCGGAGGGACAGGGACCTACGAGCAGTACTTC.

The chain employs TRBV7-2 and TRBJ2-2; 9 nucleotides agree with TRBD2. CDR3 size: 16 residues. With V trimmed by 0 bases and J by 1 base, 0 bases remained unmatched. Germline CDR1 is SGHTA and CDR2 is FQGNSA. This CDR3 reads CASSLAAGGNTGELFF. The DNA of the CDR3 is TGTGCCAGCAGCTTAGCAGCGGGGGGGAACACCGGGGAGCTGTTTTTT. Full variable domain (missing parts from reference TRBV7-2 and TRBJ2-2): GAGVSQSPSNKVTEKGKDVELRCDPISGHTALYWYRQSLGQGLEFLIYFQGNSAPDKSGLPSDRFSAERTGGSVSTLTIQRTQQEDSAVYLCASSLAAGGNTGELFFGEGSRLTVL.

V is TRBV29-1 and J is TRBJ2-5, with a weak D call TRBD2 (5 bases). From germline, CDR1 is SQVTM and CDR2 ANQGSEA. The CDR3 contains 14 residues. With 7 bases removed from V and 5 bases from J, the gap between germline ends came to 20 bases. CDR3 nucleotides: TGCAGCGGAGGCTGGGGAGCGAGTGGGGAGACCCAGTACTTC. Its translation is CSGGWGASGETQYF.

The J gene is TRBJ1-2, the V gene TRBV18; D remains ambiguous. The germline gives CDR1 KGHSH, CDR2 LQKENI. There are 14 residues in the CDR3. Trimming removed 3 bases from V and 4 bases from J, with 12 bases in between. The CDR3 coding sequence is TGTGCCAGCTCACCTTTCGACTCCTTCTATGGCTACACCTTC. It translates to CASSPFDSFYGYTF.

The rearrangement links TRBV4-1 to TRBJ1-2; tentatively, D is TRBD1 (5 bases). Germline V lookup: CDR1 MGHRA, CDR2 YSYEKL. This CDR3 has 15 residues. Trimming stripped 4 bases from V and 8 bases from J, with 20 bases between. CDR3 coding DNA: TGCGCCAGCAGCCTCCCCTATAGGAGGGCAGGGGGCTACACCTTC. It specifies CASSLPYRRAGGYTF.

The rearrangement joins TRBV28 to TRBJ1-2, with a possible D match to TRBD1 (6 bases). Per germline, CDR1 MDHEN and CDR2 SYDVKM. This CDR3 region has 19 residues. The V and J ends lost 7 bases and 2 bases respectively, with 29 bases between them. CDR3 in amino acids: CASNIVRGVGGRLNYGYTF. In nucleotides, the CDR3 is TGTGCCAGCAACATAGTTAGAGGAGTAGGGGGTAGATTAAACTATGGCTACACCTTC.

The rearrangement uses TRBV7-6 and TRBJ1-1; 10 positions agree with TRBD1. The V segment lost 6 bases and the J segment 5 bases; nucleotides outside the gene matches: 9. The CDR3 sequence is 15 residues long. Germline V gives CDR1 SGHVS, CDR2 FNYEAQ. CDR3 DNA: TGTGCCAGCAGTTCTCCGACAGGGGGCTCTACTGAAGCTTTCTTT. The encoded protein is CASSSPTGGSTEAFF.